These 15 T cell receptor beta chains came from one sample sequenced in a study of cytomegalovirus exposure and HLA in healthy donors. Method: immunoSEQ multiplex PCR; TCRdb's copy keeps in-frame clones and lacks some. Of hundreds of thousands of clones listed, about nine tenths are singletons. The source material was PBMCs. These receptors all stem from a woman between 18 and 29 years old in good health and CMV-seronegative.

The table lists this clone with a count of one. The chain recombines TRBV18 with TRBJ2-1; TRBD2 aligns across 11 bases. The length of the CDR3 is 15 residues. Germline CDR1 KGHSH, CDR2 LQKENI. V lost 3 bases, J lost 6 bases, and 4 bases stayed unmatched. The CDR3 protein is CASSPGLAASNEQFF. CDR3 bases: TGTGCCAGCTCACCGGGACTAGCGGCTTCCAATGAGCAGTTCTTC.

This rearrangement joins TRBV6-5 to TRBJ2-1; 8 nucleotides line up with TRBD2. Germline assignment: CDR1 MNHEY and CDR2 SVGAGI. The CDR3 covers 15 residues. After removal of 5 bases from V and 5 bases from J, the junction contained 8 bases not matched to a gene. Here the CDR3 DNA reads TGTGCCAGCAGTACGGCGGGACTAGGAAACAATGAGCAGTTCTTC. Protein sequence: CASSTAGLGNNEQFF.

The CDR3 is CASSRDYEQYF. The CDR3 bases are TGTGCCAGCAGTCGGGACTACGAGCAGTACTTC. The chain is built from TRBV2 and TRBJ2-7; weak D call: TRBD2 (5 bases). V lost 5 bases and J lost 3, with 5 bases in between. Germline V lookup: CDR1 SNHLY, CDR2 FYNNEI. The CDR3 covers 11 residues.

J is TRBJ1-5 and V is TRBV12-5; D is ambiguous. Trimming took 2 bases from V and 3 from J, leaving 2 bases between them. The CDR3 consists of 12 residues. Germline V lookup: CDR1 LGHNT, CDR2 FRNRAP. The DNA for the CDR3 is TGTGCTAGTGGTTTGTACAATCAGCCCCAGCATTTT. Its protein product is CASGLYNQPQHF. The full variable domain, its missing parts supplied by reference TRBV12-5 and TRBJ1-5, is DARVTQTPRHKVTEMGQEVTMRCQPILGHNTVFWYRQTMMQGLELLAYFRNRAPLDDSGMPKDRFSAEMPDATLATLKIQPSEPRDSAVYFCASGLYNQPQHFGDGTRLSIL.

The chain couples TRBV18 to TRBJ2-7, with 7 nucleotides matching TRBD2. CDR3 length: 15 amino acids. The V and J ends lost 6 bases and 0 bases, in that order; junction bases with no gene match: 8. Germline V gives CDR1 KGHSH, CDR2 LQKENI. CDR3 sequence: CASSEGSGVSYEQYF. The CDR3 DNA reads as TGTGCCAGCTCCGAGGGAAGCGGGGTCTCCTACGAGCAGTACTTC.

The CDR3: CASSLWAGAEGVLEPQHF. The CDR3 bases are TGTGCCAGCAGTTTATGGGCCGGCGCAGAGGGGGTTTTAGAGCCCCAGCATTTT. The V call is TRBV27, the J call TRBJ1-5; D might be TRBD1 (6 bases). V was trimmed by 1 base and J by 8 bases, leaving 24 bases between them. This CDR3 region has 18 residues. Germline V lookup: CDR1 MNHEY, CDR2 SMNVEV (reference sequence).

V is TRBV7-6 and J is TRBJ2-5; D might be TRBD1 (6 bases). CDR1 is SGHVS and CDR2 is FNYEAQ in the germline V gene. The CDR3 runs 18 residues. V was shortened by 5 bases and J by 2 bases, with 24 bases between the two germline ends. CDR3 in amino acids: CASSLEYNRRGGQETQYF. The CDR3 DNA follows: TGTGCCAGCAGCCTAGAGTATAATCGGAGAGGGGGACAAGAGACCCAGTACTTC.

V gene TRBV5-1 combines with J gene TRBJ2-3; 11 bases fit TRBD2. Germline CDR1 is SGHRS and CDR2 is YFSETQ. J was trimmed by 2 bases and V by 0 bases; bases with no gene match: 8. CDR3 length equals 18 residues. The CDR3 here is CASSLGGLAVGYTDTQYF. The CDR3 DNA follows: TGCGCCAGCAGCTTGGGGGGACTAGCGGTAGGGTACACAGATACGCAGTATTTT.

The rearrangement links TRBV10-2 to TRBJ1-5; perhaps TRBD1 as D (5 bases). The ends were cut back, 6 bases at V and 4 bases at J, with 10 bases in the middle. Germline CDR1 reads WSHSY; CDR2 reads SAAADI. This CDR3 region has 13 residues. The CDR3 protein is CASRVGANQPQHF. CDR3 in DNA: TGCGCCAGCAGGGTTGGGGCGAATCAGCCCCAGCATTTT.

CDR3 sequence (DNA): TGTGCCAGCAGCTGGGGGGGGCAGGGATCCTACGAGCAGTACTTC. Residues: CASSWGGQGSYEQYF. V usage is TRBV5-8 and J usage is TRBJ2-7, with D possibly TRBD2 on 7 matching bases. CDR1 is SGHTS, CDR2 YDEGEE, per germline. The CDR3 spans 15 residues. Trimming pared 3 bases from V and 1 base from J, leaving 14 bases between.

The chain recombines TRBV7-2 with TRBJ2-5; 12 nucleotides align to TRBD1. Germline V gene lookup returns CDR1 SGHTA and CDR2 FQGNSA. CDR3 length: 15 residues. The trim removed 3 bases at V and 5 bases at J, leaving 4 bases unmatched. Written as DNA, the CDR3 is TGTGCCAGCAGCTTCGGGACAGGGGGCATTGAGACCCAGTACTTC. This translates into CASSFGTGGIETQYF.

CDR3 in DNA: TGTGCCAGCAGTTCCTACGTAGCGGGACTCACAGATACGCAGTATTTT. It translates to CASSSYVAGLTDTQYF. This sequence joins TRBV27 and TRBJ2-3; 8 nucleotides line up with TRBD2. Germline V CDR1 and CDR2: MNHEY, SMNVEV (reference sequence). V lost 4 bases and J lost 2; bases outside the gene matches: 8. This CDR3 is 16 amino acids long.

CDR3: CASSPPRGSGANVLTF. CDR3 nucleotide sequence: TGTGCCAGCAGTCCACCCAGGGGCTCTGGGGCCAACGTCCTGACTTTC. V is TRBV28 and J is TRBJ2-6; tentatively, D is TRBD1 (6 bases). CDR3 length: 16 amino acids. Trimming shortened V by 5 bases and J by 0 bases, and 11 bases separated the two germline ends. Germline V lookup: CDR1 MDHEN, CDR2 SYDVKM. Full variable domain (rest looked up from reference TRBV28 and TRBJ2-6): DVKVTQSSRYLVKRTGEKVFLECVQDMDHENMFWYRQDPGLGLRLIYFSYDVKMKEKGDIPEGYSVSREKKERFSLILESASTNQTSMYLCASSPPRGSGANVLTFGAGSRLTVL.

The chain uses TRBV29-1 and TRBJ2-3, with 15 positions matching TRBD2. Unmatched junction bases numbered 10, after V lost 5 bases and J lost 4 bases. From germline, CDR1 is SQVTM and CDR2 ANQGSEA. This CDR3 has 17 residues. The CDR3 DNA is TGCAGCGTTCTGACAGGACTAGCGGGAGGGCTCTCAGATACGCAGTATTTT. It specifies CSVLTGLAGGLSDTQYF.

The chain carries TRBV29-1 and TRBJ2-7; 8 bases align to TRBD2. V lost 2 bases and J lost 0; bases outside the gene matches: 6. The CDR3 totals 15 residues. Germline V gives CDR1 SQVTM, CDR2 ANQGSEA. As DNA, the CDR3 is TGCAGCGTTGAAACGGGTAGCGGGAACTCCTACGAGCAGTACTTC. Its protein product is CSVETGSGNSYEQYF.